The sequence of this T cell receptor (beta chain) was determined in a study of blood T cells in healthy people across ages (dated by TCRdb to 2013 to 2016). The study in broad terms: In model experiments, template switching captured about one uniquely barcoded TCR beta cDNA molecule for every two T cells. To avoid experimental bias, donors of different ages were spread randomly across the sequencing lanes. To track age-related changes in TCR beta repertoire diversity, the study relied on deep sequencing normalized with unique cDNA molecular identifiers. The donors were split into four age groups: young (average 16 years), middle-aged (roughly 42), aged (62) and long-lived (roughly 80). For two donors (one aged 18 to 29 and one aged 80 or older), the study analyzed two additional independent replicas of 1 million unique cDNA reads from the same blood draw.

What the study reported, not specific to this receptor: Compared with the aged group, the long-lived group had more naive CD4+ T cells, fewer expanded clones and increased TCR diversity, suggesting age selection. Bulk unsorted PBMC profiling prevented conclusive comparison of naive and antigen-experienced compartments. Observed TCR beta diversity correlated strongly with the percentage of naive T cells measured by flow cytometry. Observed TCR beta diversity per million T cells fell roughly linearly with age, and a significant reduction was already apparent by age roughly 40. The CMV infection status of donors was not known, potentially confounding age-related changes in expanded clonotypes. Estimates of total diversity based on one million sequenced T cells were considered lower bounds and underestimates.

To prepare the library, 5' RACE was applied. The data were produced on an Illumina HiSeq 2500. The second PCR ran for roughly 7 to 12 cycles and used a J-beta primer mix along with a sample-barcoded 5' primer. A template-switch 5' adaptor carrying 12 random nucleotides introduced a unique molecular identifier onto each TCR beta cDNA molecule. Each sample yielded at least 2.5 million CDR3-containing paired-end reads. First-strand cDNA was synthesized from all RNA with the Mint cDNA synthesis kit, primed by a TRBC-specific oligonucleotide. Following uracil-DNA glycosylase treatment, a first 18-cycle PCR with universal primers M1SS and BC2_uni_R was performed on all cDNA. Per the original workflow: For normalization, 1 million high-quality reads, each with a distinct molecular identifier, were randomly selected from each sample. Reads with shared molecular identifiers were discarded instead of being binned into consensus sequences. MiTCR, set to a Q25 quality threshold and the strictest error-elimination algorithm, was used for CDR3 identification, clonotype clustering and error correction. A nonparametric unseen species model with Euler transformation was used to estimate a lower bound on total TCR beta diversity. TCRdb reran the public reads through fastp at Q25 and MiXCR, keeping productive beta chains. Records with the same CDR3 protein are collapsed into one entry carrying the most frequent genes and DNA. These V and J calls derive from TCRdb rather than the authors' analysis. A total of 550,000 to 750,000 distinct CDR3 sequences appear in this sample, roughly 21% of them only once. The ten most abundant clones make up roughly 3.7% of the sample.

The donors were 40 or so Caucasian individuals from Russia, aged roughly 6 to 100 years, who were systemically healthy. Approximately 9.7 milliliters of peripheral blood were drawn from each donor into EDTA-treated Vacutainer tubes. Ficoll-Paque density-gradient centrifugation was used to isolate PBMCs, with at least 6.5 million per sample. Trizol reagent was used to extract total RNA from PBMCs, with at least 5 micrograms per sample. For every donor, flow cytometry on a PBMC aliquot measured the percentage of naive CD45RAhigh/CD27high T cells. Points on this clonotype: Its antigen is currently not known. No much larger clone is present one base from it, and per-base qualities are unavailable.

Including cysteine and phenylalanine, the CDR3 has 16 amino acids. The DNA shown is the 48-base CDR3, in frame from base 1. Here V drops 1 base and J drops 4 bases, and the junction holds 8 bases not matched to any gene. CDR1 and CDR2 were assigned from the germline V gene as MGHRA and YSYEKL. The sequenced material came from blood. The chain is assembled from TRBV4-1 and TRBJ2-3, with TRBD2 matching 7 junction bases. The receptor comes from a man aged 70-80 years in good health. The sequenced DNA: TGCGCCAGCAGCCAAGGGAGAGGCGGGAGAGCAGATACGCAGTATTTT. The resulting protein is CASSQGRGGRADTQYF.